This is a list of T cell receptor beta chains from one sample in a study of T cell clonotyping in hematopoietic cell transplantation. Profiling relied on immunoSEQ multiplex PCR, and the TCRdb table lists in-frame clones only, not all of them. The table has roughly 38,000 clones, about 90% seen once. Input material: peripheral blood mononuclear cells. The receptors here all came from a woman in her 40s in good health. Some clones in this sample may be carry-over from other donors' samples. The conserved cysteine and the conserved F or W are not part of the CDR3 here. Fields, in order: J gene, V gene, CDR3 protein.

J gene: TRBJ2-7
V gene: TRBV5-4
CDR3 protein: ASSPDSGRAPYEQY

J gene: TRBJ2-5
V gene: TRBV28
CDR3 protein: ASSPRVRETQY

J gene: TRBJ2-1
V gene: TRBV4-2
CDR3 protein: ASSQDKIEF

J gene: TRBJ2-5
V gene: TRBV5-1
CDR3 protein: ASSLGNPIYLPETQY

J gene: TRBJ2-7
V gene: TRBV5-5
CDR3 protein: ASSGTGLLYEQY

J gene: TRBJ1-2
V gene: TRBV2
CDR3 protein: ASSEEEGSYGYT

J gene: TRBJ2-7
V gene: TRBV6-1
CDR3 protein: ASSGTSYGYEQY

J gene: TRBJ2-7
V gene: TRBV28
CDR3 protein: ASSSPPGQYEQY

J gene: TRBJ2-2
V gene: TRBV9
CDR3 protein: ASSFGTVNTGELF

J gene: TRBJ1-6
V gene: TRBV30
CDR3 protein: ASTTAGSLH

J gene: TRBJ2-7
V gene: TRBV28
CDR3 protein: ASSSARGGPSYEQY

J gene: TRBJ1-1
V gene: TRBV7-9
CDR3 protein: ASSLGFAEAF

J gene: TRBJ2-5
V gene: TRBV7-2
CDR3 protein: ASSPSQGTQY

J gene: TRBJ1-1
V gene: TRBV2
CDR3 protein: ASSVEGATEAF

J gene: TRBJ2-7
V gene: TRBV19
CDR3 protein: ASSIWDFPYEQY

J gene: TRBJ1-4
V gene: TRBV9
CDR3 protein: ASSVGSGANEKLF

J gene: TRBJ2-7
V gene: TRBV7-8
CDR3 protein: ASSPTWTSGPYEQY

J gene: TRBJ1-5
V gene: TRBV28
CDR3 protein: ASSTSGLGNQPQH

J gene: TRBJ1-2
V gene: TRBV30
CDR3 protein: AFSGQGTSYGYT

J gene: TRBJ1-2
V gene: TRBV2
CDR3 protein: ASILSDDYGYT

J gene: TRBJ2-7
V gene: TRBV6-5
CDR3 protein: ASRRAGASYEQY

J gene: TRBJ2-7
V gene: TRBV19
CDR3 protein: ASSIIQGEDYEQY

J gene: TRBJ1-4
V gene: TRBV28
CDR3 protein: ASAIRGRQASEKLF

J gene: TRBJ1-1
V gene: TRBV7-2
CDR3 protein: ASSLVAGIETEAF

J gene: TRBJ2-3
V gene: TRBV6-6
CDR3 protein: ASSYERSSTDTQY

J gene: TRBJ1-3
V gene: TRBV7-2
CDR3 protein: ASSLDRANTIY

J gene: TRBJ1-1
V gene: TRBV4-2
CDR3 protein: ASSPNVENTEAF

J gene: TRBJ2-5
V gene: TRBV15
CDR3 protein: ATSRDGHTAETQY

J gene: TRBJ1-1
V gene: TRBV28
CDR3 protein: ASSYSNTEAF

J gene: TRBJ2-7
V gene: TRBV7-9
CDR3 protein: ASSPLFGRGDSYEQY

J gene: TRBJ2-3
V gene: TRBV4-3
CDR3 protein: ASSQDPGQGGTDTQY

J gene: TRBJ2-1
V gene: TRBV28
CDR3 protein: ASSPGLAGFGDEQF

J gene: TRBJ2-3
V gene: TRBV7-2
CDR3 protein: ASSLLGTQY

J gene: TRBJ2-5
V gene: TRBV19
CDR3 protein: ASSTGTLQETQY

J gene: TRBJ2-7
V gene: TRBV30
CDR3 protein: AWSVRAGRKFYEQY

J gene: TRBJ1-5
V gene: TRBV28
CDR3 protein: ASSRGGRANQPQH

J gene: TRBJ2-2
V gene: TRBV6-5
CDR3 protein: ASRWTGATGELF

J gene: TRBJ1-1
V gene: TRBV30
CDR3 protein: ASRRDTYNTEAF

J gene: TRBJ2-3
V gene: TRBV28
CDR3 protein: ASGAGMDTQY

J gene: TRBJ1-1
V gene: TRBV27
CDR3 protein: ASSNIRSGYEAF

J gene: TRBJ1-2
V gene: TRBV28
CDR3 protein: ASSPPRGQGYYGYT

J gene: TRBJ1-2
V gene: TRBV11-1
CDR3 protein: ASSRDRGNYGYT

J gene: TRBJ2-7
V gene: TRBV9
CDR3 protein: ASSVGGNRATYEQY

J gene: TRBJ2-2
V gene: TRBV5-4
CDR3 protein: ASSLQLGTGNGELF